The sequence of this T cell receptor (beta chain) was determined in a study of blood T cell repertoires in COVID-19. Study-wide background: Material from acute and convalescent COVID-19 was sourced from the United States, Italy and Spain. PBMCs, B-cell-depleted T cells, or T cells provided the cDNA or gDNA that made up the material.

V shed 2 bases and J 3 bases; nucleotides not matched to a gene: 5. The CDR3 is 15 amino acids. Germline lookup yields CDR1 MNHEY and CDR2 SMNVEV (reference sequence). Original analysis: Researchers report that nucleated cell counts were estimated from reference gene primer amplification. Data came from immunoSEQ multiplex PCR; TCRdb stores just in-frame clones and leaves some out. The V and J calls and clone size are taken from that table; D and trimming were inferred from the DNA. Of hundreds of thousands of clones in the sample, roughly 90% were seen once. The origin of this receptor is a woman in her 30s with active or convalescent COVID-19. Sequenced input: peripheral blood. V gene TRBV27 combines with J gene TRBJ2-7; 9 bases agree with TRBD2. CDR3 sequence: CASSLAASGNYEQYF. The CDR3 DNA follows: TGTGCCAGCAGTTTAGCGGCTAGCGGGAACTACGAGCAGTACTTC.